The T cell receptor beta chain described here comes from a study of CD8+ T cells in alopecia areata. Whole-study results and caveats: Especially in alopecia totalis/universalis, lesional scalp showed greater clonality than normal scalp did.

Starting from PBMCs, sorting isolated CD4+ and CD8+ T cells. In germline, CDR1 is SGHDT, CDR2 YYEEEE. With 4 bases removed from V and 5 bases from J, the gap between germline ends came to 7 bases. This CDR3 spans 12 amino acids. Details on this clone: Its specificity is unknown.

Following extraction, RNA underwent reverse transcription to cDNA, which served as the sequencing template. Repertoires were generated with immunoSEQ multiplex PCR, while TCRdb's copy carries only in-frame clones and drops some. The repertoire consists of 70,000 to 95,000 clones, with around 54% occurring once and the leading ten covering 5.7%. The sequencing input was NKG2D-high CD8+ T cells sorted from blood. The origin of this receptor is a human donor with alopecia areata. The rearrangement uses TRBV5-6 and TRBJ2-4, with D unresolved. CDR3 region: CASSESENIQYF. The CDR3 nucleotides are TGTGCCAGCAGCGAGTCAGAAAACATTCAGTACTTC.